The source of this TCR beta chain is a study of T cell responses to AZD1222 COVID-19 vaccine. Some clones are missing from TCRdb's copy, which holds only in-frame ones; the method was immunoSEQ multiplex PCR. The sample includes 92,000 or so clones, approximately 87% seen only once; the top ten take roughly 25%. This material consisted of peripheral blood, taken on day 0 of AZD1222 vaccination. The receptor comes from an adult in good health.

The CDR3 nucleotides read TGTGCCAGCAGCTTAATGGGGTGGCGGGACTCCTACAATGAGCAGTTCTTC. Translation: CASSLMGWRDSYNEQFF. This rearrangement joins TRBV7-3 to TRBJ2-1; the D gene is possibly TRBD2 (6 bases). The CDR3 runs 17 residues. Trimming left V 1 base short and J 0 bases short, with 13 bases between. Germline CDR1 SGHTA, CDR2 FQGTGA.